These 31 T cell receptor beta chains originate from one sample sequenced in a study of response to subunit inactivated influenza vaccine. Each CDR3 protein is one row after TCRdb ran MiXCR on the RT-PCR reads. The table records about 500,000 distinct CDR3 sequences, about an eighth of them present only once. Sequencing used PBMCs from blood, obtained 40 to 50 days after vaccination. These receptors were taken from a man between 50 and 59 years old who received an inactivated influenza vaccine.

This clonotype was seen only a few times. The rearrangement uses TRBV12-3 or TRBV12-4 and TRBJ2-7; D ambiguous. The CDR3 extends over 12 amino acids. V was clipped by 3 bases and J by 2 bases, with 5 bases between them. This CDR3 is CASSFEPYEQYF. CDR3 nucleotides: TGTGCCAGCAGTTTTGAACCCTACGAGCAGTACTTC.

The gene calls are TRBV2 and TRBJ1-5, with D tentatively TRBD1 (5 bases). Germline V CDR1 and CDR2: SNHLY, FYNNEI. V gave up 3 bases and J gave up 5 bases, with 8 bases separating them. The CDR3 is 13 amino acids. The CDR3 reads CASSEGVYQPQHF. The CDR3 coding sequence is TGTGCCAGCAGTGAGGGGGTATATCAGCCCCAGCATTTT. The full variable domain, its missing parts supplied by reference TRBV2 and TRBJ1-5, is EPEVTQTPSHQVTQMGQEVILRCVPISNHLYFYWYRQILGQKVEFLVSFYNNEISEKSEIFDDQFSVERPDGSNFTLKIRSTKLEDSAMYFCASSEGVYQPQHFGDGTRLSIL.

This rearrangement joins TRBV5-1 to TRBJ2-1; TRBD2 matches at 7 bases. The junction had 6 bases not matched to a gene; V was cut back by 0 bases and J by 9 bases. The CDR3 has 14 residues. CDR1 and CDR2 from the germline V gene are SGHRS and YFSETQ. DNA for the CDR3: TGCGCCAGCAGCTTGGAGCGGGGTCCGGGTGAGCAGTTCTTC. This gives the protein CASSLERGPGEQFF.

The V and J genes are TRBV12-3 or TRBV12-4 and TRBJ2-7, with 8 nucleotides matching TRBD1. The CDR3 length is 13 residues. V lost 6 bases and J lost 6; bases outside the gene matches: 7. This CDR3 is CASSRQGSGEQYF. The CDR3 bases are TGTGCCAGCAGCAGACAGGGGTCGGGCGAGCAGTACTTC.

This clonotype came up a few times. The chain has TRBV5-1 and TRBJ2-4; D might be TRBD1 (6 bases). V was clipped by 2 bases and J by 2 bases, with 23 bases between them. Germline loops: CDR1 SGHRS, CDR2 YFSETQ. The CDR3 is 19 amino acids. The CDR3 loop is CASSFLPTDARGTKNIQYF. The CDR3 DNA reads TGCGCCAGCAGCTTCTTGCCTACGGACGCGAGGGGGACCAAAAACATTCAGTACTTC.

The table lists this clonotype with a few counts. V gene TRBV5-6 combines with J gene TRBJ2-7, with 10 positions matching TRBD1. The V gene end was trimmed by 4 bases and the J gene end by 7 bases; junction bases not matched to a gene: 11. From germline, CDR1 is SGHDT and CDR2 YYEEEE. The CDR3 sequence is 15 residues long. CDR3 loop: CASSEMTGGLEEQYF. The CDR3 DNA sequence: TGTGCCAGCAGCGAAATGACAGGGGGCTTAGAGGAGCAGTACTTC.

This clonotype was counted many times. This sequence joins TRBV12-3 or TRBV12-4 and TRBJ2-5, with D possibly matching TRBD2 (6 bases). The CDR3 runs to 14 residues. The V end was cut by 5 bases, the J end by 5 bases, with 15 bases between. The CDR3 DNA reads as TGTGCCAGCAGTCCCCGGAGGGCAAGGGAGACCCAGTACTTC. Translation: CASSPRRARETQYF.

This clonotype was found a few times. The V call is TRBV20-1, the J call TRBJ2-3, with D perhaps TRBD2 (5 bases). CDR1 is DFQATT and CDR2 is SNEGSKA in the germline V gene (reference sequence). There are 14 residues in the CDR3. Trimming cost V 6 bases and J 6 bases, with 19 bases left between them. This CDR3 is CSAPSIPQRDTQYF. The CDR3 nucleotides read TGCAGTGCACCATCCATCCCGCAGCGGGATACGCAGTATTTT.

The rearrangement joins TRBV4-1 to TRBJ2-5; the D gene is possibly TRBD1 (5 bases). V lost 1 base and J 4 bases, leaving 16 bases between the germline ends. CDR1 and CDR2 (germline): MGHRA, YSYEKL. CDR3 length: 16 amino acids. CDR3 in amino acids: CASSQGSARGRETQYF. DNA of the CDR3: TGCGCCAGCAGCCAAGGTTCGGCTAGGGGAAGAGAGACCCAGTACTTC.

This clonotype was detected only a few times. The chain carries TRBV6-2 or TRBV6-3 and TRBJ2-7, with TRBD2 identical over 7 bases. Per germline, CDR1 MNHEY and CDR2 SVGEGT. Trimming took 2 bases from V and 4 from J; bases not matched to a gene: 11. This CDR3 has 16 residues. The CDR3 coding sequence is TGTGCCAGCAGTTACGCAGGAACGGGAGGTTGGTACGAGCAGTACTTC. The encoded protein is CASSYAGTGGWYEQYF.

There are many counts of this clonotype. The chain is built from TRBV20-1 and TRBJ2-1; 13 bases fit TRBD2. Germline V gene sequence: CDR1 DFQATT, CDR2 SNEGSKA (reference sequence). V was pared by 3 bases and J by 4 bases, with 18 bases of the junction left unmatched. The CDR3 totals 20 residues. This chain's CDR3 is CSARAPGLAGPNSNYNEQFF. The CDR3 DNA sequence: TGCAGTGCTAGGGCCCCGGGACTAGCGGGACCAAATTCAAATTACAATGAGCAGTTCTTC.

Only a few counts were recorded for this clonotype. The rearrangement links TRBV18 to TRBJ2-7; 9 bases agree with TRBD2. Losses at the gene ends were 3 bases for V and 6 bases for J; bases not matched to a gene: 6. CDR1 is KGHSH, CDR2 LQKENI, per germline. The CDR3 runs to 14 residues. CDR3 in DNA: TGTGCCAGCTCACCGGGACTAGCCCCAGGCGAGCAGTACTTC. Translation gives CASSPGLAPGEQYF.

The rearrangement links TRBV5-6 to TRBJ2-7; D is unresolved. The CDR3 spans 16 residues. From germline, CDR1 is SGHDT and CDR2 YYEEEE. Trimming left V 4 bases short and J 4 bases short, with 21 bases between. The CDR3 nucleotides are TGTGCCAGCAGCGCCTTGCCTCCTACCCCCCGATACGAGCAGTACTTC. This gives the protein CASSALPPTPRYEQYF.

This clonotype was observed a few times. This rearrangement joins TRBV6-1 to TRBJ2-3, with TRBD2 matching 9 bases. CDR3 length equals 14 residues. Trimming took 4 bases from V and 5 from J; bases not matched to a gene: 4. Germline V gene lookup returns CDR1 MNHNS and CDR2 SASEGT. In DNA form, the CDR3 reads TGTGCCAGCAGTGCTTCTAGCGGGATAGATACGCAGTATTTT. Translating gives CASSASSGIDTQYF.

This chain uses TRBV12-3 or TRBV12-4 with TRBJ2-7; 8 bases are shared with TRBD2. The CDR3 loop spans 16 amino acids. J lost 3 bases, V lost 1 base, and 8 bases had no gene match. The CDR3 spells CASSLVGSGENYEQYF. The CDR3 DNA reads TGTGCCAGCAGTTTAGTGGGTAGCGGGGAAAACTACGAGCAGTACTTC.

This clonotype was recorded at least ten times. V gene TRBV6-2 or TRBV6-3 combines with J gene TRBJ2-1; TRBD2 might be the D (5 bases). V lost 6 bases, J lost 0 bases, and 18 bases lay in between. The germline CDR1 and CDR2 sequences are MNHEY and SVGEGT. The CDR3 contains 17 residues. The CDR3 here is CASSSTRIPSSYNEQFF. The CDR3 DNA reads TGTGCCAGCAGCTCAACTAGGATCCCGAGCTCCTACAATGAGCAGTTCTTC.

The chain combines TRBV12-3 or TRBV12-4 with TRBJ1-1; TRBD1 matches 7 bases. CDR3 length equals 11 residues. The V segment lost 5 bases and the J segment 13 bases; nucleotides outside the gene matches: 7. CDR3 coding DNA: TGTGCCAGCAGTATAGGACAGGAGGGTTTCTTT. Protein sequence: CASSIGQEGFF.

The chain carries TRBV6-2 or TRBV6-3 and TRBJ2-2; 10 nucleotides line up with TRBD2. Germline V gene sequence: CDR1 MNHEY, CDR2 SVGEGT. V lost 6 bases and J lost 5; bases outside the gene matches: 6. CDR3 length: 15 residues. CDR3 nucleotides: TGTGCCAGCAGCGAACCGGGACTAGCGACCGGGGAGCTGTTTTTT. It codes for CASSEPGLATGELFF.

The chain has TRBV6-1 and TRBJ2-1; TRBD1 agrees at 8 bases. The germline CDR1 and CDR2 sequences are MNHNS and SASEGT. This CDR3 is built from 14 residues. J gave up 6 bases and V 4 bases, and 5 bases lay outside the gene matches. The CDR3 region has the DNA TGTGCCAGCAGTGGACAGGGGAAGGCCAATGAGCAGTTCTTC. As protein: CASSGQGKANEQFF.

This clonotype was detected a few times. V usage is TRBV3-1 and J usage is TRBJ1-1, with D hard to call. Germline loops: CDR1 LGHDT, CDR2 YNNKEL (reference sequence). Trimming cost V 2 bases and J 6 bases, with 10 bases left between them. The CDR3 totals 13 residues. The chain's CDR3 is CASSQRRSAEAFF. For the CDR3, the DNA is TGTGCCAGCAGCCAAAGGCGTAGCGCTGAAGCTTTCTTT.

The sample holds a few counts of this clonotype. The rearrangement links TRBV12-3 or TRBV12-4 to TRBJ2-5; 10 nucleotides align to TRBD1. This CDR3 has 15 amino acids. V lost 2 bases to trimming and J lost 4 bases; unmatched junction nucleotides: 4. CDR3 coding DNA: TGTGCCAGCAGTTTAAGACAGGGGGCCGGAGAGACCCAGTACTTC. Translating gives CASSLRQGAGETQYF.

This clonotype has ten or more counts. The chain couples TRBV12-3 or TRBV12-4 to TRBJ2-1; D perhaps matches TRBD2 (6 bases). This CDR3 region has 15 residues. V gave up 1 base and J gave up 8 bases, with 15 bases separating them. In DNA, the CDR3 is TGTGCCAGCAGTTTAGGCTCTTTGGGGGAGGATGAGCAGTTCTTC. Residues: CASSLGSLGEDEQFF.

The count of this clonotype is one. This chain connects TRBV20-1 to TRBJ2-7, with D possibly being TRBD2 (7 bases). The CDR3 consists of 15 residues. V lost 6 bases, J lost 4 bases, and 22 bases lay in between. Germline V gene lookup returns CDR1 DFQATT and CDR2 SNEGSKA (reference sequence). This CDR3 is CSAKEGGGETYEQYF. In DNA, the CDR3 is TGCAGTGCAAAAGAGGGAGGGGGAGAGACTTACGAGCAGTACTTC.

V gene TRBV6-5 combines with J gene TRBJ2-7; weak D call: TRBD1 (6 bases). V was trimmed by 4 bases and J by 0 bases, leaving 13 bases between them. Germline CDR1 MNHEY, CDR2 SVGAGI. CDR3 length: 15 residues. CDR3 protein: CASSSPDRVSYEQYF. In nucleotides, the CDR3 is TGTGCCAGCAGTTCCCCGGACAGAGTCTCCTACGAGCAGTACTTC.

This chain joins TRBV5-1 and TRBJ2-3; 14 bases map to TRBD2. Trimming cost V 4 bases and J 4 bases; bases outside gene matches: 5. Germline CDR1 SGHRS, CDR2 YFSETQ. The CDR3 is 16 residues long. The CDR3 reads CASSRLAGGFSDTQYF. The CDR3 DNA reads as TGCGCCAGCAGCCGACTAGCGGGAGGGTTCTCAGATACGCAGTATTTT.

V is TRBV6-1 and J is TRBJ2-2; D call uncertain. Trimming shortened V by 10 bases and J by 6 bases, and 15 bases separated the two germline ends. Germline loops: CDR1 MNHNS, CDR2 SASEGT. The CDR3 is 13 amino acids. CDR3 amino acids: CAISRRRAGELFF. CDR3 DNA: TGTGCCATCAGCCGCCGCCGGGCCGGGGAGCTGTTTTTT.

This clonotype was detected many times. The DNA of the CDR3 is TGTGCCACCAGTGATGGGGCCTCTAAGGGGGAGGAGACCCAGTACTTC. Translated: CATSDGASKGEETQYF. The rearrangement uses TRBV24-1 and TRBJ2-5; D possibly corresponds to TRBD1 (6 bases). The CDR3 runs to 16 residues. V lost 3 bases and J lost 5, with 18 bases in between. Per the germline V gene, CDR1 is KGHDR and CDR2 is SFDVKD.

The chain recombines TRBV7-2 with TRBJ2-1; the match to TRBD1 covers 7 bases. Germline values: CDR1 SGHTA, CDR2 FQGNSA. CDR3 length: 14 amino acids. V shed 7 bases and J 6 bases; nucleotides not matched to a gene: 9. The DNA of the CDR3 is TGTGCCAGCACCCTAGACGGGACAGCCAATGAGCAGTTCTTC. Residues: CASTLDGTANEQFF.

This chain uses TRBV18 with TRBJ2-3; no clear D. The CDR3 sequence is 15 residues long. Germline CDR1 KGHSH, CDR2 LQKENI. The germline V and J ends were trimmed by 1 base and 3 bases, with 11 bases remaining between them. CDR3 nucleotide sequence: TGTGCCAGCTCACCACTACCCTGGGCTACAGATACGCAGTATTTT. Its protein product is CASSPLPWATDTQYF.

To note about this clonotype: The germline gene is not matched at one end of the junction; a read error may be the cause. The chain couples TRBV6-5 to TRBJ1-4, with D maybe TRBD1 (6 bases). This CDR3 spans 16 amino acids. Germline V CDR1 and CDR2: MNHEY, SVGAGI. The CDR3 loop reads CASSYSGGTTNEKMFF. The CDR3 coding sequence is TGTGCCAGCAGTTACTCGGGCGGGACAACTAATGAAAAAATGTTTTTT.

This clonotype was observed a handful of times. The chain couples TRBV20-1 to TRBJ1-5, with unresolved D. Germline V gene sequence: CDR1 DFQATT, CDR2 SNEGSKA (reference sequence). The V and J ends lost 0 bases and 4 bases respectively, with 10 bases between them. The CDR3 loop spans 14 amino acids. The CDR3 nucleotides are TGCAGTGCTAGAGATACCACCGGGAATCAGCCCCAGCATTTT. This codes for CSARDTTGNQPQHF.